The 2 T cell receptor beta chains given below trace back to one sample, sequenced in a study of T cell responses to AZD1222 COVID-19 vaccine. Sequencing was performed with immunoSEQ multiplex PCR; in TCRdb, only in-frame clones are kept and a portion is missing. There are about 110,000 clones in the sample; around 90% occur only once, and 3.5% to 4.5% lies in the top ten. Sequences were derived from peripheral blood, sampled on day 0 of AZD1222 vaccination. The receptors were sampled from an adult in good health.

This clone was recorded once. The V gene is TRBV6-5, the J gene TRBJ1-1; D perhaps matches TRBD1 (5 bases). Germline-derived CDR1 and CDR2 are MNHEY and SVGAGI. Trimming stripped 0 bases from V and 5 bases from J, with 16 bases between. The CDR3 contains 16 residues. CDR3 DNA sequence: TGTGCCAGCAGTTACTCCGGGACCTACCTTTTTACTGAAGCTTTCTTT. As protein: CASSYSGTYLFTEAFF.

V gene TRBV6-5 combines with J gene TRBJ1-1; D remains ambiguous. CDR1 MNHEY and CDR2 SVGAGI come from the germline V gene. The V and J ends lost 4 bases and 2 bases respectively, with 8 bases between them. This CDR3 spans 13 amino acids. In DNA, the CDR3 is TGTGCCAGCAGTTCGATTTCTAACACTGAAGCTTTCTTT. Translated: CASSSISNTEAFF.